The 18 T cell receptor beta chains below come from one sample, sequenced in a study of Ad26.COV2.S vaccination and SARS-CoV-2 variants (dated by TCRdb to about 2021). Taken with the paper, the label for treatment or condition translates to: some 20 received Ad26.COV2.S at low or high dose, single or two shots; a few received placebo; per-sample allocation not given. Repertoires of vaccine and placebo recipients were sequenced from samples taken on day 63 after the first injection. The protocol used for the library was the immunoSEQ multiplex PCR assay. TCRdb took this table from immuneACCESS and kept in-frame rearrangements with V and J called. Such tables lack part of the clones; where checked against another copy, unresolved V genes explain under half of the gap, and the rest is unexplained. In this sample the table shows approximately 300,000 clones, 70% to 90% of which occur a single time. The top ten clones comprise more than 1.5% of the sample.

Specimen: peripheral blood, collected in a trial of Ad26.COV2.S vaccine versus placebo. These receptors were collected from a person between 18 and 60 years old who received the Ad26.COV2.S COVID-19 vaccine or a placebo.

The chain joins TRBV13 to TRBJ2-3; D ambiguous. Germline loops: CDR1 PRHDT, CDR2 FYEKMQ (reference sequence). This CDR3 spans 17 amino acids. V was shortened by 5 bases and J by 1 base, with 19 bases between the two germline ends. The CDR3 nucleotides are TGTGCCAGCAGCAGCCGCCGACGACGGTCTGGCACAGATACGCAGTATTTT. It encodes CASSSRRRRSGTDTQYF.

CDR3 sequence reads: CASSPKRVEVNTQYF. DNA of the CDR3: TGTGCCAGCAGCCCGAAGCGGGTAGAGGTTAATACGCAGTATTTT. This chain connects TRBV11-2 to TRBJ2-3; possible D gene TRBD2, 6 bases. The CDR3 has 15 residues. The ends were cut back, 5 bases at V and 7 bases at J, with 19 bases in the middle. Germline loops: CDR1 SGHAT, CDR2 FQNNGV.

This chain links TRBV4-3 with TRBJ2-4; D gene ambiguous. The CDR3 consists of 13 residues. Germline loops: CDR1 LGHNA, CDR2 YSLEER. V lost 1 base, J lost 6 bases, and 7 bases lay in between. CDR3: CASSQVLGNIQYF. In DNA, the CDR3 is TGCGCCAGCAGCCAAGTCTTAGGAAACATTCAGTACTTC.

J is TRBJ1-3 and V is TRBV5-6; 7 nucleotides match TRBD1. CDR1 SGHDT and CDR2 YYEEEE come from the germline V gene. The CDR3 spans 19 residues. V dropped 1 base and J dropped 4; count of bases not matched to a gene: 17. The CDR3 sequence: CASSLIYGEGADSGNTIYF. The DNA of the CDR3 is TGTGCCAGCAGCTTGATCTACGGGGAGGGGGCGGATTCGGGAAACACCATATATTTT.

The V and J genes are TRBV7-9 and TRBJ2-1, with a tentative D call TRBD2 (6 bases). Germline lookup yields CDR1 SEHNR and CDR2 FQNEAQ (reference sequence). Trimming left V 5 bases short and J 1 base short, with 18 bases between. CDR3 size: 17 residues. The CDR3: CASSLSSALGSYNEQFF. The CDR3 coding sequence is TGTGCCAGCAGCCTTTCTAGCGCCCTGGGGTCCTACAATGAGCAGTTCTTC.

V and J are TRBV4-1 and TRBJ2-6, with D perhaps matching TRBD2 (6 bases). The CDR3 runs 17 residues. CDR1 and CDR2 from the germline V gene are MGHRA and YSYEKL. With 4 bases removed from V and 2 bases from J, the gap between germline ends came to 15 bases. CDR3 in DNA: TGCGCCAGCAGCCTCCTAGCCTCGGGGGCTGGGGCCAACGTCCTGACTTTC. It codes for CASSLLASGAGANVLTF.

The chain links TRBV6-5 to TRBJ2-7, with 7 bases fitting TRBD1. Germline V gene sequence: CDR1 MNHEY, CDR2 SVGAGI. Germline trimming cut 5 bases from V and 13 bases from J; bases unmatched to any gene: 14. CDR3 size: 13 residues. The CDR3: CASSTSDRVPFYF. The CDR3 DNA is TGTGCCAGCAGTACGAGCGACAGGGTCCCTTTTTACTTC.

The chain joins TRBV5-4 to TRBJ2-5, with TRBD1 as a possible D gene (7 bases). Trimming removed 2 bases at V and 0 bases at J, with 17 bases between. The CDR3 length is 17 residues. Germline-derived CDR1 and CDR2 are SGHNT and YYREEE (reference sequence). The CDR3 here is CASSFGGTANYQETQYF. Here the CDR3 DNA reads TGTGCCAGCAGCTTCGGCGGGACAGCGAATTACCAAGAGACCCAGTACTTC.

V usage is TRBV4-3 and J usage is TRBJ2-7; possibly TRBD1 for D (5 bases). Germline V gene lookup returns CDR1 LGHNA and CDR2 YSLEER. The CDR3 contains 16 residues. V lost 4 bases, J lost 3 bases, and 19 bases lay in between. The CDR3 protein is CASSRIRVKTHYEQYF. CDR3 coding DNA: TGCGCCAGCAGCCGTATCAGGGTGAAGACGCACTACGAGCAGTACTTC.

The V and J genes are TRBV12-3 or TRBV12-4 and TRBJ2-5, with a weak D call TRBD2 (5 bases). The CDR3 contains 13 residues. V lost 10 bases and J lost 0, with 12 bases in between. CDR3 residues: CATLRENQETQYF. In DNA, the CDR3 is TGTGCCACCTTGAGGGAGAACCAAGAGACCCAGTACTTC.

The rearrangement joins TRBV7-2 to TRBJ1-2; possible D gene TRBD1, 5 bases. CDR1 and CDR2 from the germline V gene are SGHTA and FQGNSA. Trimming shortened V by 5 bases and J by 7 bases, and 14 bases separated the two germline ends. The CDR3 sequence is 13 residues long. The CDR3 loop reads CASSRDGGTGYTF. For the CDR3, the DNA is TGTGCCAGCAGCCGGGACGGGGGTACTGGCTACACCTTC.

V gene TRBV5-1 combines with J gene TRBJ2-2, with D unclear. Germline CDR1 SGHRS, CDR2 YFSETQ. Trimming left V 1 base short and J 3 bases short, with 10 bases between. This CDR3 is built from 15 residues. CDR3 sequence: CASSLLRVDTGELFF. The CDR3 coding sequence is TGCGCCAGCAGCTTGCTCCGGGTTGACACCGGGGAGCTGTTTTTT.

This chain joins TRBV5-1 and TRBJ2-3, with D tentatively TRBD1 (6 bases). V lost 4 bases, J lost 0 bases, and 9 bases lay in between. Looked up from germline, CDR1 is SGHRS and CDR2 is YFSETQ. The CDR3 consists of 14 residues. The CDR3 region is CASSQDRSTDTQYF. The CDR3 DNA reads TGCGCCAGCAGCCAGGACAGAAGCACAGATACGCAGTATTTT.

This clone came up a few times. CDR3 sequence: CASSIGLKGYEQYF. The CDR3 DNA reads as TGTGCCAGTAGTATTGGCTTAAAAGGATACGAGCAGTACTTC. The V and J genes are TRBV19 and TRBJ2-7; unclear D gene. The CDR3 contains 14 residues. Germline V gene sequence: CDR1 LNHDA, CDR2 SQIVND (reference sequence). Between the trimmed V and J ends, which lost 3 bases and 4 bases, there was a span of 13 bases.

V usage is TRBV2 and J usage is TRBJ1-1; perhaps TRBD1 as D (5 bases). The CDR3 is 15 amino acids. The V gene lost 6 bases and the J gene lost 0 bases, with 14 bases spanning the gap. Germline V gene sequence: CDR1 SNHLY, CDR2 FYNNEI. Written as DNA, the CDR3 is TGTGCCAGCAGCGCTCAGGGTTCCATGAACACTGAAGCTTTCTTT. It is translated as CASSAQGSMNTEAFF.

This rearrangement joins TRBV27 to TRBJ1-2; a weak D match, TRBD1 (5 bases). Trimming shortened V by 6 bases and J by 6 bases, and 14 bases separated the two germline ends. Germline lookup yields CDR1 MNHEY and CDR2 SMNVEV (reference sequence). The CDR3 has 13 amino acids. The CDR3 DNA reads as TGTGCCAGCAGCCACGGGACTTTCGATGGCTACACCTTC. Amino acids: CASSHGTFDGYTF.

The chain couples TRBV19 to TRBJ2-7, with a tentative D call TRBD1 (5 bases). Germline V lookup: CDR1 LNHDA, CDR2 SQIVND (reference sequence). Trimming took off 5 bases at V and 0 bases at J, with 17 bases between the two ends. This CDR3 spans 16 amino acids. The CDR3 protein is CASSSQGTRGSYEQYF. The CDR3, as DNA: TGTGCCAGTAGTTCACAAGGAACAAGGGGCTCCTACGAGCAGTACTTC. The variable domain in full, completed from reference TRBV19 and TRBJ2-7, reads DGGITQSPKYLFRKEGQNVTLSCEQNLNHDAMYWYRQDPGQGLRLIYYSQIVNDFQKGDIAEGYSVSREKKESFPLTVTSAQKNPTAFYLCASSSQGTRGSYEQYFGPGTRLTVT.

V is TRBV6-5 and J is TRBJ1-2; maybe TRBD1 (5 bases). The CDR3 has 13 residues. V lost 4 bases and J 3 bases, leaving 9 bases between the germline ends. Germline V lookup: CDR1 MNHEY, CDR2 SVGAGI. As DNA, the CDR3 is TGTGCCAGCAGTTGGGACCGAGACTATGGCTACACCTTC. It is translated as CASSWDRDYGYTF.